Each of the 18 T cell receptor beta chains below was sequenced from the same sample in a study of T-cell memory formation after mild COVID-19 (dated by TCRdb to the early 2020s). Libraries were made using 5' RACE. The sequencer listed for this sample is Illumina NovaSeq 6000. The public reads were reanalyzed by TCRdb: fastp trimming at Q25, MiXCR alignment, in-frame beta chains only. Each entry merges the rows of one CDR3 protein and shows their most common DNA and genes. The sample data list roughly 550,000 distinct CDR3 sequences, and over 20% of these were observed just once. The biggest ten clones account for about an eighth of the sample. The specimen was PBMCs or a T cell subset sorted from them (not recorded which). These receptors came from an adult woman who had mild COVID-19 (a few samples of this study predate the infection). The sample titles of this study are shuffled in the database, so cell type and time point are left out; the donor was told from shared clones.

The rearrangement uses TRBV20-1 and TRBJ1-2; weak D call: TRBD1 (6 bases). The germline V gene has CDR1 DFQATT and CDR2 SNEGSKA (reference sequence). The CDR3 is made up of 17 amino acids. The germline V and J ends were trimmed by 8 bases and 4 bases, with 29 bases remaining between them. CDR3: CSPRGLQDPPGSYGYTF. CDR3 nucleotide sequence: TGCAGTCCCAGGGGTTTGCAGGACCCTCCAGGTAGCTATGGCTACACCTTC.

This clonotype showed up just a few times. V is TRBV4-1 and J is TRBJ2-3; D gene uncertain. There are 14 residues in the CDR3. V gave up 4 bases and J gave up 0 bases, with 8 bases separating them. Germline-derived CDR1 and CDR2 are MGHRA and YSYEKL. The CDR3 region has the DNA TGCGCCAGCAGCCGGACGACGAGCACAGATACGCAGTATTTT. Translation gives CASSRTTSTDTQYF.

This clonotype was counted between two and nine times. This rearrangement joins TRBV7-2 to TRBJ2-7; D is tentatively TRBD1 or TRBD2 (6 bases each). V lost 8 bases and J lost 2, with 13 bases in between. CDR3 size: 13 residues. CDR1 is SGHTA, CDR2 FQGNSA, per germline. CDR3 nucleotides: TGTGCCAGCGCTCGGGGGCCAGCCTACGAGCAGTACTTC. Its protein is CASARGPAYEQYF.

This chain connects TRBV12-3 or TRBV12-4 to TRBJ2-4; no clear D gene. V was cut by 5 bases and J by 7 bases, with 9 bases left in between. The CDR3 sequence is 12 residues long. The CDR3 protein is CASSPGRNIQYF. As DNA, the CDR3 is TGTGCCAGCAGTCCAGGACGTAACATTCAGTACTTC.

The chain joins TRBV25-1 to TRBJ2-7, with D tentatively TRBD1 or TRBD2 (5 bases each). Germline V lookup: CDR1 MGHDK, CDR2 SYGVNS. The CDR3 covers 12 residues. Trimming removed 6 bases from V and 12 bases from J, with 18 bases in between. CDR3 protein: CASSPGPRYMYF. CDR3 coding DNA: TGTGCCAGCAGCCCGGGGCCCAGGTATATGTACTTC.

In this sample, this clonotype turned up a few times. The rearrangement links TRBV18 to TRBJ1-5; 8 nucleotides line up with TRBD1. Trimming removed 2 bases from V and 6 bases from J; junction bases left unmatched: 3. CDR1 KGHSH and CDR2 LQKENI come from the germline V gene. The CDR3 has 14 amino acids. The CDR3 bases are TGTGCCAGCTCACCAGAGACAGGGGCTCAGCCCCAGCATTTT. Protein sequence: CASSPETGAQPQHF.

This clonotype occurred a few times. V gene TRBV30 combines with J gene TRBJ2-1, with a weak D call TRBD2 (6 bases). V lost 8 bases and J 6 bases, leaving 14 bases between the germline ends. Germline-derived CDR1 and CDR2 are GTSNPN and SVGIG (reference sequence). The CDR3 is made up of 12 amino acids. Here the CDR3 DNA reads TGTGCCGGGGACTTCCTCGGCAATGAGCAGTTCTTC. It codes for CAGDFLGNEQFF. The variable domain in full, completed from reference TRBV30 and TRBJ2-1, reads SQTIHQWPATLVQPVGSPLSLECTVEGTSNPNLYWYRQAAGRGLQLLFYSVGIGQISSEVPQNLSASRPQDRQFILSSKKLLLSDSGFYLCAGDFLGNEQFFGPGTRLTVL.

The rearrangement joins TRBV19 to TRBJ2-1; weak D call: TRBD2 (7 bases). The CDR3 consists of 15 residues. The germline V and J ends were trimmed by 1 base and 8 bases, with 15 bases remaining between them. Looked up from germline, CDR1 is LNHDA and CDR2 is SQIVND (reference sequence). The CDR3 DNA follows: TGTGCCAGTAGTATAGGTCTCGGGGGGCACGATGAGCAGTTCTTC. It is translated as CASSIGLGGHDEQFF.

A few counts support this clonotype. V and J are TRBV4-3 and TRBJ2-7; no firm D call. V lost 0 bases to trimming and J lost 0 bases, with 12 bases between them. Per germline, CDR1 LGHNA and CDR2 YSLEER. CDR3 length equals 16 residues. The chain's CDR3 is CASSQERLPRSYEQYF. The CDR3 bases are TGCGCCAGCAGCCAAGAACGGCTTCCACGCTCCTACGAGCAGTACTTC.

This rearrangement joins TRBV25-1 to TRBJ2-5; D is perhaps TRBD2 (6 bases). The CDR3 sequence is 14 residues long. The germline gives CDR1 MGHDK, CDR2 SYGVNS. Trimming cost V 1 base and J 4 bases, with 10 bases left between them. CDR3 nucleotide sequence: TGTGCCAGCAGTGAATGGGGGGTACCAGAGACCCAGTACTTC. It yields the protein CASSEWGVPETQYF.

This clonotype was counted between two and nine times. This sequence joins TRBV2 and TRBJ1-2; D ambiguous. CDR3 length: 15 residues. Germline values: CDR1 SNHLY, CDR2 FYNNEI. Trimming left V 2 bases short and J 5 bases short, with 15 bases between. The CDR3 DNA reads as TGTGCCAGCAGTGAAAGGCCCCCGCAACAATATGGCTACACCTTC. This gives the protein CASSERPPQQYGYTF.

Only a few counts were recorded for this clonotype. The V call is TRBV5-6, the J call TRBJ2-2, with D tentatively TRBD2 (6 bases). Germline-derived CDR1 and CDR2 are SGHDT and YYEEEE. This CDR3 spans 12 amino acids. V was pared by 8 bases and J by 6 bases, with 11 bases between. The CDR3 here is CASTAGPGELFF. CDR3 coding DNA: TGTGCCAGTACTGCGGGGCCCGGGGAGCTGTTTTTT.

In this sample, this clonotype turned up many times. This chain uses TRBV12-3 or TRBV12-4 with TRBJ2-5; TRBD2 agrees at 7 bases. The CDR3 is made up of 17 amino acids. After removal of 5 bases from V and 3 bases from J, the junction contained 15 bases not matched to a gene. CDR3 sequence (DNA): TGTGCCAGCAGTCCGGGGAGGGACTCCCCCCCGAAAGAGACCCAGTACTTC. This codes for CASSPGRDSPPKETQYF.

The chain joins TRBV9 to TRBJ1-4; 7 positions agree with TRBD1. This CDR3 has 15 amino acids. Per germline, CDR1 SGDLS and CDR2 YYNGEE. The V segment lost 3 bases and the J segment 0 bases; nucleotides outside the gene matches: 2. CDR3 nucleotide sequence: TGTGCCAGCAGCGCTCAGGGGGCAACTAATGAAAAACTGTTTTTT. Translating gives CASSAQGATNEKLFF.

The chain is built from TRBV6-6 and TRBJ2-5; D may match TRBD1 or TRBD2 (6 bases each). V shed 5 bases and J shed 2 bases, with 18 bases lying between them. CDR1 and CDR2 from the germline V gene are MNHNY and SVGAGI (reference sequence). The CDR3 is made up of 16 amino acids. The CDR3 region is CASSPSRGALQETQYF. The CDR3, as DNA: TGTGCCAGCAGTCCATCAAGGGGGGCCCTACAAGAGACCCAGTACTTC.

This clonotype was observed a few times. The CDR3 is CASTPGQGWYEQYF. The CDR3 nucleotides read TGCGCCAGCACCCCCGGACAGGGGTGGTACGAGCAGTACTTC. The chain has TRBV5-1 and TRBJ2-7; TRBD1 matches 9 bases. Germline V CDR1 and CDR2: SGHRS, YFSETQ. The length of the CDR3 is 14 residues. V was pared by 6 bases and J by 4 bases, with 8 bases of the junction left unmatched.

This clonotype was seen a handful of times. The chain has TRBV7-3 and TRBJ2-2; TRBD1 might be the D (6 bases). The germline V gene encodes CDR1 SGHTA and CDR2 FQGTGA. The CDR3 is 19 residues long. Between the trimmed V and J ends, which lost 4 bases and 0 bases, there was a span of 21 bases. The DNA for the CDR3 is TGTGCCAGCAGCTCCCAGCCCCGGACAGCATCTTCGAACACCGGGGAGCTGTTTTTT. It encodes CASSSQPRTASSNTGELFF.

This clonotype was observed a few times. J is TRBJ1-2 and V is TRBV6-1, with D hard to call. Germline V gene sequence: CDR1 MNHNS, CDR2 SASEGT. Trimming cost V 8 bases and J 4 bases, with 11 bases left between them. There are 12 residues in the CDR3. This CDR3 is CASWTGLYGYTF. The CDR3 coding sequence is TGTGCCAGCTGGACCGGGCTCTATGGCTACACCTTC.